These 17 T cell receptor beta chains came from one sample sequenced in a study of blood T cell repertoires in COVID-19. Profiled with immunoSEQ multiplex PCR; TCRdb holds only in-frame clones, not every one. This sample has about 250,000 clones, with roughly 88% found just once. Sequenced material: peripheral blood. Receptor source: a man aged 40-49 years with acute or convalescent COVID-19.

Details on this clone: Other nucleotide sequences in the sample specify the same CDR3. The chain joins TRBV6-5 to TRBJ1-6; 9 bases line up with TRBD1. The CDR3 is 14 residues long. V lost 4 bases to trimming and J lost 10 bases; unmatched junction nucleotides: 5. CDR1 and CDR2 (germline): MNHEY, SVGAGI. The CDR3 here is CASSSGTGNSPLHF. The CDR3 DNA reads as TGTGCCAGCAGTTCCGGGACAGGGAACTCACCCCTCCACTTT.

This chain connects TRBV7-2 to TRBJ1-6; tentative D call: TRBD1 (5 bases). The CDR3 totals 13 residues. V lost 2 bases and J lost 9, with 8 bases in between. CDR1 and CDR2 (germline): SGHTA, FQGNSA. The DNA for the CDR3 is TGTGCCAGCAGCTTACAAGGGGCTTCACCCCTCCACTTT. Amino acid sequence: CASSLQGASPLHF.

The chain recombines TRBV3-1 (or the pseudogene TRBV3-2) with TRBJ2-3, with TRBD2 matching 11 bases. In germline, CDR1 is LGHDT, CDR2 YNNKEL (reference sequence). V trimming: 2 bases; J trimming: 11 bases; junction bases outside the gene matches: 0. This CDR3 contains 12 residues. The CDR3 bases are TGTGCCAGCAGCCAACTAGCGGGAGGGCAGTATTTT. Translation: CASSQLAGGQYF.

Here the CDR3 reads CASSQGARVSKNIQYF. For the CDR3, the DNA is TGTGCCAGCAGCCAAGGGGCGAGGGTTTCCAAAAACATTCAGTACTTC. The V and J genes are TRBV3-1 (or the pseudogene TRBV3-2) and TRBJ2-4; possible D gene TRBD2, 5 bases. The CDR3 sequence is 16 residues long. V lost 1 base and J lost 2, with 12 bases in between. Germline V gives CDR1 LGHDT, CDR2 YNNKEL (reference sequence).

The chain recombines TRBV9 with TRBJ2-2; 7 nucleotides align to TRBD1. Germline V lookup: CDR1 SGDLS, CDR2 YYNGEE. V was pared by 0 bases and J by 4 bases, with 3 bases of the junction left unmatched. This CDR3 has 15 amino acids. CDR3 nucleotides: TGTGCCAGCAGCGTAGGGGGACAGCTCACCGGGGAGCTGTTTTTT. It yields the protein CASSVGGQLTGELFF.

The chain links TRBV7-8 to TRBJ1-1; D is unresolved. CDR1 and CDR2 (germline): SGHVS, FQNEAQ. The CDR3 runs 14 residues. V lost 5 bases, J lost 0 bases, and 10 bases lay in between. The CDR3 bases are TGTGCCAGCAGCCTGGGAGCCATGAACACTGAAGCTTTCTTT. As protein: CASSLGAMNTEAFF.

The J gene is TRBJ1-6, the V gene TRBV25-1; tentative D call: TRBD1 (5 bases). The CDR3 covers 13 residues. The V end lost 1 base, the J end lost 9 bases, and 7 bases lay between the germline ends. Germline CDR1 and CDR2: MGHDK and SYGVNS. CDR3 nucleotides: TGTGCCAGCAGTGAATCAACAGGTTCACCCCTCCACTTT. It yields the protein CASSESTGSPLHF.

The V call is TRBV7-2, the J call TRBJ2-1; TRBD2 aligns across 8 bases. Germline loops: CDR1 SGHTA, CDR2 FQGNSA. The CDR3 length is 14 residues. V gave up 6 bases and J gave up 10 bases; unmatched junction bases: 11. CDR3 in DNA: TGTGCCAGCAGTTCCTTAGCGGGACGGAAAGAGCAGTTCTTC. This translates into CASSSLAGRKEQFF. Based on the CDR3 plus reference TRBV7-2 and TRBJ2-1, the full variable domain is GAGVSQSPSNKVTEKGKDVELRCDPISGHTALYWYRQSLGQGLEFLIYFQGNSAPDKSGLPSDRFSAERTGGSVSTLTIQRTQQEDSAVYLCASSSLAGRKEQFFGPGTRLTVL.

This clone occurred a few times. The rearrangement uses TRBV7-9 and TRBJ2-1; 12 nucleotides match TRBD2. Losses at the gene ends were 11 bases for V and 4 bases for J; bases not matched to a gene: 6. The CDR3 runs 14 residues. Germline CDR1 SEHNR, CDR2 FQNEAQ (reference sequence). The CDR3: CAGTLAGGYNEQFF. The CDR3 nucleotides read TGTGCCGGGACACTAGCGGGAGGATACAATGAGCAGTTCTTC. Using reference TRBV7-9 and TRBJ2-1 for the parts outside the CDR3, the full variable domain is DTGVSQNPRHKITKRGQNVTFRCDPISEHNRLYWYRQTLGQGPEFLTYFQNEAQLEKSRLLSDRFSAERPKGSFSTLEIQRTEQGDSAMYLCAGTLAGGYNEQFFGPGTRLTVL.

The V and J genes are TRBV7-3 and TRBJ2-1; tentative D call: TRBD1 (5 bases). With 5 bases removed from V and 3 bases from J, the gap between germline ends came to 14 bases. The CDR3 has 15 amino acids. Germline CDR1 reads SGHTA; CDR2 reads FQGTGA. In DNA form, the CDR3 reads TGTGCCAGCAGCCCTGGGGCAGGTCTCTACAATGAGCAGTTCTTC. Translation gives CASSPGAGLYNEQFF.

This clone has just a few counts. The chain recombines TRBV5-1 with TRBJ1-2; TRBD1 is a possible D gene (5 bases). There are 15 residues in the CDR3. V gave up 0 bases and J gave up 6 bases, with 15 bases separating them. The germline CDR1 and CDR2 sequences are SGHRS and YFSETQ. The CDR3 loop reads CASSLDDSRAHGYTF. The CDR3 nucleotides are TGCGCCAGCAGCTTGGATGACAGCCGGGCCCATGGCTACACCTTC.

The CDR3 protein is CASSLGVPSTDTQYF. In nucleotides, the CDR3 is TGTGCCAGCAGCTTGGGCGTTCCTAGCACAGATACGCAGTATTTT. This sequence joins TRBV11-2 and TRBJ2-3; unclear D gene. Germline V gene sequence: CDR1 SGHAT, CDR2 FQNNGV. Trimming took off 3 bases at V and 0 bases at J, with 10 bases between the two ends. This CDR3 region has 15 residues.

The rearrangement links TRBV5-1 to TRBJ1-2; 7 bases are shared with TRBD1. The CDR3 covers 15 residues. Trimming took 4 bases from V and 0 from J; bases not matched to a gene: 6. In germline, CDR1 is SGHRS, CDR2 YFSETQ. CDR3 bases: TGCGCCAGCAGCATAGGGACAGCTACTAACTATGGCTACACCTTC. This codes for CASSIGTATNYGYTF.

The chain is built from TRBV19 and TRBJ2-7; 12 nucleotides match TRBD2. CDR3 size: 17 residues. V lost 0 bases, J lost 6 bases, and 9 bases stayed unmatched. The V gene's germline CDR1 is LNHDA and CDR2 SQIVND (reference sequence). The CDR3 sequence is CASSIDSRLAGVSEQYF. Here the CDR3 DNA reads TGTGCCAGTAGTATAGATAGTAGACTAGCGGGAGTATCCGAGCAGTACTTC. Based on the CDR3 plus reference TRBV19 and TRBJ2-7, the full variable domain is DGGITQSPKYLFRKEGQNVTLSCEQNLNHDAMYWYRQDPGQGLRLIYYSQIVNDFQKGDIAEGYSVSREKKESFPLTVTSAQKNPTAFYLCASSIDSRLAGVSEQYFGPGTRLTVT.

The rearrangement joins TRBV12-3 or TRBV12-4 to TRBJ2-2; no clear D. The CDR3 loop spans 13 amino acids. The germline V and J ends were trimmed by 5 bases and 6 bases, with 10 bases remaining between them. The CDR3 sequence is CASSTHRAGELFF. CDR3 DNA: TGTGCCAGCAGTACTCACAGAGCCGGGGAGCTGTTTTTT.

The genes are TRBV29-1 and TRBJ1-1; D ambiguous. Trimming took off 0 bases at V and 3 bases at J, with 14 bases between the two ends. The CDR3 covers 15 residues. Germline V gene sequence: CDR1 SQVTM, CDR2 ANQGSEA. For the CDR3, the DNA is TGCAGCGTTGAAGATCGAGGGAAAAGGGACACTGAAGCTTTCTTT. This sequence encodes CSVEDRGKRDTEAFF.

V usage is TRBV23-1 and J usage is TRBJ1-4; D perhaps matches TRBD1 (6 bases). TRBV23-1 is labeled an ORF, and its function is uncertain. V dropped 3 bases and J dropped 0 bases, with 17 bases sitting between them. This CDR3 is 18 amino acids long. CDR3 amino acids: CASSHQQQGPSTNEKLFF. CDR3 DNA sequence: TGCGCCAGCAGTCATCAGCAACAGGGCCCCTCAACTAATGAAAAACTGTTTTTT.